Each of the 31 T cell receptor beta chains below was sequenced from the same sample in a study of long-term antiretroviral therapy in people with HIV. Sequencing used immunoSEQ v3.0 at survey level. Only in-frame clones appear in the TCRdb table, and some are missing; sequencing was by immunoSEQ multiplex PCR. The table records about 39,000 clones, 86% of them present only once. The input for sequencing was unsorted PBMCs, taken 1.2 years after starting antiretroviral therapy. Every receptor here comes from a woman between 50 and 59 years old with HIV.

This chain joins TRBV5-8 and TRBJ1-5, with D hard to call. V shed 5 bases and J shed 1 base, with 13 bases lying between them. Looked up from germline, CDR1 is SGHTS and CDR2 is YDEGEE. The CDR3 sequence is 15 residues long. The CDR3: CASSRSQRSNQPQHF. CDR3 in DNA: TGTGCCAGCAGTCGATCACAGCGGAGCAATCAGCCCCAGCATTTT.

CDR3 sequence: CASSEGGTGNTEAFF. The CDR3 nucleotides read TGTGCCAGCAGTGAAGGGGGGACAGGGAACACTGAAGCTTTCTTT. V and J are TRBV6-1 and TRBJ1-1; 8 bases are a match to TRBD1. The CDR3 covers 15 residues. Germline CDR1 is MNHNS and CDR2 is SASEGT. J gave up 1 base and V 1 base, and 2 bases lay outside the gene matches.

The chain combines TRBV6-6 with TRBJ1-5; the D gene is possibly TRBD1 (5 bases). This CDR3 has 14 amino acids. Deletions cut 5 bases from V and 2 bases from J, with 10 bases between. Germline CDR1 MNHNY, CDR2 SVGAGI (reference sequence). The CDR3 is CASSPRGGNQPQHF. The CDR3 coding sequence is TGTGCCAGCAGTCCCCGGGGGGGCAATCAGCCCCAGCATTTT.

The chain has TRBV6-5 and TRBJ2-5; D unresolved. The end of the DNA is better explained by TRBJ2-7, so the J call may be wrong. This CDR3 comprises 13 residues. CDR1 MNHEY and CDR2 SVGAGI come from the germline V gene. In DNA form, the CDR3 reads TGTGCCAGCAGTTACGCCCGGGTTTACGAGCAGTACTTC. Translating it yields CASSYARVYEQYF.

V and J are TRBV5-1 and TRBJ2-2; 14 nucleotides line up with TRBD2. V was clipped by 0 bases and J by 0 bases; unmatched bases: 1. The CDR3 runs to 18 residues. The germline CDR1 and CDR2 sequences are SGHRS and YFSETQ. The CDR3 loop is CASSLGLAGGPNTGELFF. Here the CDR3 DNA reads TGCGCCAGCAGCTTGGGACTAGCGGGGGGGCCGAACACCGGGGAGCTGTTTTTT.

This clone was counted between two and nine times. The gene calls are TRBV5-4 and TRBJ2-2; weak D call: TRBD2 (5 bases). The CDR3 is 15 residues long. Germline V gives CDR1 SGHNT, CDR2 YYREEE (reference sequence). V was clipped by 0 bases and J by 4 bases, with 10 bases between them. The CDR3 loop reads CASSLAGFTTGELFF. In DNA, the CDR3 is TGTGCCAGCAGCTTGGCGGGGTTTACCACCGGGGAGCTGTTTTTT. Full variable domain (remainder filled in from reference TRBV5-4 and TRBJ2-2): ETGVTQSPTHLIKTRGQQVTLRCSSQSGHNTVSWYQQALGQGPQFIFQYYREEENGRGNFPPRFSGLQFPNYSSELNVNALELDDSALYLCASSLAGFTTGELFFGEGSRLTVL.

The V and J genes are TRBV15 and TRBJ2-5; 9 bases align to TRBD2. CDR1 is LNHNV and CDR2 is YYDKDF in the germline V gene (reference sequence). This CDR3 has 17 amino acids. V lost 1 base to trimming and J lost 0 bases; unmatched junction nucleotides: 6. The CDR3 nucleotides are TGTGCCACCAGCAGAGGGGTAGCGGGGGAGTACCAAGAGACCCAGTACTTC. This encodes CATSRGVAGEYQETQYF.

CDR3 nucleotides: TGTGCCAGCAGCCTCTTAGGGACAGGGGACTACGAGCAGTACTTC. It translates to CASSLLGTGDYEQYF. The rearrangement joins TRBV7-9 to TRBJ2-7; 10 bases align to TRBD1. After removal of 5 bases from V and 3 bases from J, the junction contained 7 bases not matched to a gene. The CDR3 consists of 15 residues. In germline, CDR1 is SEHNR, CDR2 FQNEAQ (reference sequence).

The table lists this clone with a count of one. CDR3 sequence (DNA): TGTGCCAGCTCACCACCGGGCTTTTCTAATTTCCAGCATTTT. Translating it yields CASSPPGFSNFQHF. The rearrangement joins TRBV18 to TRBJ1-5; D call uncertain. This CDR3 is built from 14 residues. CDR1 and CDR2 (germline): KGHSH, LQKENI. Trimming took off 0 bases at V and 12 bases at J, with 15 bases between the two ends.

The rearrangement links TRBV7-2 to TRBJ1-2; D possibly corresponds to TRBD1 (6 bases). V was clipped by 4 bases and J by 8 bases, with 14 bases between them. Per the germline V gene, CDR1 is SGHTA and CDR2 is FQGNSA. This CDR3 is 13 amino acids long. DNA for the CDR3: TGTGCCAGCAGCTCCCCACAGGGATGGGGCTACACCTTC. The encoded protein is CASSSPQGWGYTF.

The chain is built from TRBV29-1 and TRBJ2-5; TRBD1 might be the D (6 bases). The V and J ends lost 6 bases and 8 bases respectively, with 19 bases between them. CDR1 and CDR2 from the germline V gene are SQVTM and ANQGSEA. The CDR3 totals 13 residues. The CDR3 bases are TGCAGCGTCACGATACAGGGTAGGGGAACCCAGTACTTC. This sequence encodes CSVTIQGRGTQYF.

This clone was recorded only once. The V call is TRBV5-5, the J call TRBJ2-7; 10 nucleotides line up with TRBD1. The trim removed 2 bases at V and 1 base at J, leaving 6 bases unmatched. Looked up from germline, CDR1 is SGHKS and CDR2 is YYEKEE (reference sequence). This CDR3 spans 16 amino acids. The CDR3 loop reads CASSFTPGQGSYEQYF. CDR3 bases: TGTGCCAGCAGCTTCACACCGGGACAGGGGTCCTACGAGCAGTACTTC.

The V and J genes are TRBV10-3 and TRBJ1-1; TRBD1 is a possible D gene (5 bases). The V and J ends lost 3 bases and 6 bases respectively, with 14 bases between them. Germline V gene sequence: CDR1 ENHRY, CDR2 SYGVKD. This CDR3 is 14 amino acids long. CDR3 loop: CAISDEGMSPEAFF. The CDR3 DNA follows: TGTGCCATCAGTGACGAGGGGATGAGCCCTGAAGCTTTCTTT.

The chain combines TRBV30 with TRBJ2-7; the match to TRBD2 covers 9 bases. The CDR3 runs 16 residues. CDR1 is GTSNPN and CDR2 is SVGIG in the germline V gene (reference sequence). After removal of 2 bases from V and 6 bases from J, the junction contained 14 bases not matched to a gene. Here the CDR3 reads CAWSSSASGMRSEQYF. For the CDR3, the DNA is TGTGCCTGGAGTTCATCGGCTAGCGGGATGAGATCCGAGCAGTACTTC.

The chain combines TRBV6-5 with TRBJ2-1; TRBD1 might be the D (5 bases). V shed 5 bases and J shed 3 bases, with 11 bases lying between them. CDR3 length equals 14 residues. Germline CDR1 is MNHEY and CDR2 is SVGAGI. The CDR3 DNA is TGTGCCAGCAGTCGGCAGGGCAGCTACAATGAGCAGTTCTTC. Translation: CASSRQGSYNEQFF.

The CDR3 nucleotides are TGCGCCAGCAGCTTCTCGGGACAGGGGGGTCAGCCCCAGCATTTT. Encoded protein: CASSFSGQGGQPQHF. J is TRBJ1-5 and V is TRBV5-1; TRBD1 aligns across 11 bases. There are 15 residues in the CDR3. V was clipped by 2 bases and J by 6 bases; unmatched bases: 4. Germline V gene data show CDR1 as SGHRS and CDR2 as YFSETQ.

As DNA, the CDR3 is TGTGCCAGCAGCTTCGCTAGCGGATCAGATACGCAGTATTTT. Translated, it gives CASSFASGSDTQYF. This chain uses TRBV7-9 with TRBJ2-3; 7 positions match TRBD2. Germline-derived CDR1 and CDR2 are SEHNR and FQNEAQ (reference sequence). This CDR3 comprises 14 residues. Trimming cost V 3 bases and J 4 bases; bases outside gene matches: 4.

The chain is built from TRBV30 and TRBJ2-5; 8 positions agree with TRBD1. Germline lookup yields CDR1 GTSNPN and CDR2 SVGIG (reference sequence). This CDR3 is built from 15 residues. After removal of 0 bases from V and 3 bases from J, the junction contained 6 bases not matched to a gene. DNA for the CDR3: TGTGCCTGGAGTGTCCAGGGGGCAGGGGAAGAGACCCAGTACTTC. The encoded protein is CAWSVQGAGEETQYF.

The CDR3 region has the DNA TGTGCCAGCAGCTTGACAGGGGATAATTCACCCCTCCACTTT. This sequence encodes CASSLTGDNSPLHF. The rearrangement uses TRBV6-5 and TRBJ1-6, with TRBD1 matching over 8 bases. V trimming: 6 bases; J trimming: 5 bases; junction bases outside the gene matches: 3. This CDR3 contains 14 residues. Germline assignment: CDR1 MNHEY and CDR2 SVGAGI.

This chain uses TRBV5-3 with TRBJ1-1, with 9 bases aligning to TRBD1. TRBV5-3 is an open reading frame, and its role is uncertain. The CDR3 runs to 16 residues. After removal of 2 bases from V and 7 bases from J, the junction contained 12 bases not matched to a gene. The CDR3 sequence: CARSFTGTGCWGEAFF. DNA for the CDR3: TGTGCCAGAAGCTTTACCGGGACAGGGTGTTGGGGTGAAGCTTTCTTT.

The CDR3, as DNA: TGTGCCAGCAGGGAACAACAGGGGGCGTTCTCCGAGCAGTACTTC. Its protein product is CASREQQGAFSEQYF. This sequence joins TRBV6-6 and TRBJ2-7; 9 bases match TRBD1. The CDR3 contains 15 residues. CDR1 MNHNY and CDR2 SVGAGI come from the germline V gene (reference sequence). V dropped 6 bases and J dropped 6; count of bases not matched to a gene: 12.

The chain links TRBV11-2 to TRBJ1-1, with a weak D call TRBD1 (6 bases). Germline V gene lookup returns CDR1 SGHAT and CDR2 FQNNGV. Deletions cut 6 bases from V and 0 bases from J, with 11 bases between. This CDR3 is 14 amino acids long. Here the CDR3 reads CASRLTGLNTEAFF. CDR3 nucleotides: TGTGCCAGCAGACTGACAGGTCTGAACACTGAAGCTTTCTTT.

The V and J genes are TRBV6-5 and TRBJ2-1; no reliable D call. The CDR3 covers 14 residues. V dropped 1 base and J dropped 6 bases, with 10 bases sitting between them. CDR1 MNHEY and CDR2 SVGAGI come from the germline V gene. CDR3 protein: CASSYFSGINEQFF. DNA of the CDR3: TGTGCCAGCAGTTACTTTTCAGGTATCAATGAGCAGTTCTTC.

The chain is built from TRBV5-1 and TRBJ1-2, with 9 bases lining up with TRBD1. In germline, CDR1 is SGHRS, CDR2 YFSETQ. CDR3 length: 14 residues. V shed 1 base and J 10 bases; nucleotides not matched to a gene: 8. The CDR3 coding sequence is TGCGCCAGCAGCTTGCCCAGCGGGACAGGGAACTACACCTTC. Translating gives CASSLPSGTGNYTF.

V usage is TRBV7-8 and J usage is TRBJ2-7; D is undetermined. Germline V gene lookup returns CDR1 SGHVS and CDR2 FQNEAQ. There are 11 residues in the CDR3. V was trimmed by 1 base and J by 10 bases, leaving 8 bases between them. The CDR3 spells CASSLGGDQYF. In DNA, the CDR3 is TGTGCCAGCAGCTTAGGTGGGGATCAGTACTTC. The full variable domain, completed using reference TRBV7-8 and TRBJ2-7, is GAGVSQSPRYKVAKRGQDVALRCDPISGHVSLFWYQQALGQGPEFLTYFQNEAQLDKSGLPSDRFFAERPEGSVSTLKIQRTQQEDSAVYLCASSLGGDQYFGPGTRLTVT.

Written as DNA, the CDR3 is TGTGCCAGCAGCGAAGGGTCTTACAGGGAGGAGACCCAGTACTTC. Protein: CASSEGSYREETQYF. The rearrangement links TRBV11-3 to TRBJ2-5, with D maybe TRBD1 (6 bases). The CDR3 spans 15 residues. Germline values: CDR1 SGHNT, CDR2 YENEEA. V was shortened by 5 bases and J by 5 bases, with 18 bases between the two germline ends. The full variable domain, rest sourced from reference TRBV11-3 and TRBJ2-5, is EAGVVQSPRYKIIEKKQPVAFWCNPISGHNTLYWYLQNLGQGPELLIRYENEEAVDDSQLPKDRFSAERLKGVDSTLKIQPAELGDSAVYLCASSEGSYREETQYFGPGTRLLVL.

The chain employs TRBV29-1 and TRBJ1-2; tentative D call: TRBD1 (6 bases). Trimming took 4 bases from V and 0 from J, leaving 15 bases between them. CDR3 length equals 15 residues. Germline values: CDR1 SQVTM, CDR2 ANQGSEA. This CDR3 is CSVAGGASANYGYTF. The CDR3 DNA follows: TGCAGCGTTGCGGGGGGGGCTTCGGCTAACTATGGCTACACCTTC.

The J gene is TRBJ1-1, the V gene TRBV7-2; no clear D gene. The CDR3 is made up of 14 amino acids. The germline V gene has CDR1 SGHTA and CDR2 FQGNSA. V lost 4 bases and J lost 4, with 13 bases in between. As DNA, the CDR3 is TGTGCCAGCAGCTCCATACGACCGGGCACTGAAGCTTTCTTT. This gives the protein CASSSIRPGTEAFF. Full variable domain (rest looked up from reference TRBV7-2 and TRBJ1-1): GAGVSQSPSNKVTEKGKDVELRCDPISGHTALYWYRQSLGQGLEFLIYFQGNSAPDKSGLPSDRFSAERTGGSVSTLTIQRTQQEDSAVYLCASSSIRPGTEAFFGQGTRLTVV.

V gene TRBV12-5 combines with J gene TRBJ1-1, with D possibly matching TRBD1 (5 bases). Trimming shortened V by 0 bases and J by 7 bases, and 12 bases separated the two germline ends. The V gene's germline CDR1 is LGHNT and CDR2 FRNRAP. This CDR3 is 14 amino acids long. In DNA form, the CDR3 reads TGTGCTAGTGGTTTGGTTGGGGCTCGGGGTGAAGCTTTCTTT. Encoded protein: CASGLVGARGEAFF.

The chain couples TRBV5-8 to TRBJ1-3, with D possibly being TRBD1 (5 bases). Per germline, CDR1 SGHTS and CDR2 YDEGEE. CDR3 length equals 16 residues. Trimming stripped 6 bases from V and 2 bases from J, with 18 bases between. The CDR3 loop is CASNGGAVFTGNTIYF. CDR3 DNA sequence: TGTGCCAGCAATGGGGGAGCAGTATTCACTGGAAACACCATATATTTT.

This clone was seen once. This chain joins TRBV30 and TRBJ1-1; TRBD1 agrees at 9 bases. The CDR3 has 13 amino acids. From germline, CDR1 is GTSNPN and CDR2 SVGIG (reference sequence). J gave up 10 bases and V 5 bases, and 11 bases lay outside the gene matches. The CDR3 DNA reads TGTGCCTGGCGAACAGGGGGCGCAAATCGAGCTTTCTTT. Translating it yields CAWRTGGANRAFF.